These 18 T cell receptor beta chains were all obtained from the same sample, sequenced in a study of blood T cells in healthy people across ages. Primers used in a second PCR of about 7 to 12 cycles were a sample-barcoded 5' primer and a J-beta primer mix. TCRdb re-analysed the 5' RACE reads in MiXCR, keeping a single row per CDR3 protein. The data contain about 810,000 distinct CDR3 sequences, approximately 35% of them singletons. Sample: blood. The receptors stem from a young man in good health.

The J gene is TRBJ1-2, the V gene TRBV7-2; no clear D. Germline V gene sequence: CDR1 SGHTA, CDR2 FQGNSA. The CDR3 is 14 amino acids. Trimming took off 3 bases at V and 2 bases at J, with 10 bases between the two ends. In DNA, the CDR3 is TGTGCCAGCAGCTTCGGGAGGGTGAACTATGGCTACACCTTC. It is translated as CASSFGRVNYGYTF.

The chain carries TRBV2 and TRBJ2-3; D is unresolved. V was cut by 8 bases and J by 6 bases, with 18 bases left in between. CDR1 SNHLY and CDR2 FYNNEI come from the germline V gene. CDR3 length equals 14 residues. The CDR3 nucleotides read TGTGCCAGCGGGTTTGCAGGCCCGTCGGATACGCAGTATTTT. Its translation: CASGFAGPSDTQYF.

In this sample, this clonotype turned up a few times. This sequence joins TRBV6-5 and TRBJ2-5; D is undetermined. Per the germline V gene, CDR1 is MNHEY and CDR2 is SVGAGI. There are 13 residues in the CDR3. V was pared by 8 bases and J by 4 bases, with 14 bases between. The CDR3 region has the DNA TGTGCCAGCTCCCGTGGAAAGGGAGAGACCCAGTACTTC. Translation: CASSRGKGETQYF.

Concerning this clonotype: An end of the junction differs from the germline gene, which may be a read error. The chain uses TRBV2 and TRBJ2-1; maybe TRBD2 (6 bases). The CDR3 consists of 15 residues. CDR1 is SNHLY, CDR2 FYNNEI, per germline. CDR3 DNA: TGTGCCGGCAGTCCTGGACGGGGGAGGCTGAATGAGCAGTTCTTC. Amino acid sequence: CAGSPGRGRLNEQFF.

V usage is TRBV4-3 and J usage is TRBJ2-3; D perhaps matches TRBD2 (5 bases). This CDR3 has 15 amino acids. The germline V and J ends were trimmed by 1 base and 1 base, with 9 bases remaining between them. Per the germline V gene, CDR1 is LGHNA and CDR2 is YSLEER. CDR3 DNA: TGCGCCAGCAGCCAAGGTGGTAGCGGCACAGATACGCAGTATTTT. Encoded protein: CASSQGGSGTDTQYF.

The chain links TRBV12-3 or TRBV12-4 to TRBJ1-2; no definite D call. V was trimmed by 6 bases and J by 2 bases, leaving 10 bases between them. The CDR3 consists of 13 residues. The CDR3 DNA reads TGTGCCAGCAGCGCCAAAGTAAACTATGGCTACACCTTC. Protein: CASSAKVNYGYTF.

The chain employs TRBV7-6 and TRBJ2-3, with TRBD1 matching 9 bases. This CDR3 comprises 12 residues. From germline, CDR1 is SGHVS and CDR2 FNYEAQ. V lost 8 bases to trimming and J lost 5 bases; unmatched junction nucleotides: 2. In DNA, the CDR3 is TGTGCCAGCGGGACAGGGATAGATACGCAGTATTTT. Residues: CASGTGIDTQYF.

This clonotype was found a few times. The CDR3: CSARDLASPHYNEQFF. For the CDR3, the DNA is TGCAGTGCTAGAGATCTTGCGTCCCCGCACTACAATGAGCAGTTCTTC. The V and J genes are TRBV20-1 and TRBJ2-1; D gene uncertain. CDR3 size: 16 residues. Germline lookup yields CDR1 DFQATT and CDR2 SNEGSKA (reference sequence). V dropped 0 bases and J dropped 3 bases, with 15 bases sitting between them.

This clonotype was seen only a few times. The chain joins TRBV12-3 or TRBV12-4 to TRBJ2-5, with D unclear. The V end was cut by 7 bases, the J end by 2 bases, with 11 bases between. The CDR3 is 13 amino acids. CDR3 sequence: CASTTHRQETQYF. For the CDR3, the DNA is TGTGCCAGCACCACCCACCGACAAGAGACCCAGTACTTC.

As to this clonotype: A much more abundant neighbour one base away suggests this may be a read error. J is TRBJ2-1 and V is TRBV20-1; 14 bases match TRBD2. V trimming: 3 bases; J trimming: 10 bases; junction bases outside the gene matches: 8. Germline CDR1 is DFQATT and CDR2 is SNEGSKA (reference sequence). CDR3 length equals 15 residues. CDR3 region: CSARMGTSGGWEQFF. In nucleotides, the CDR3 is TGCAGTGCTAGGATGGGGACTAGCGGGGGATGGGAGCAGTTCTTC.

V usage is TRBV5-1 and J usage is TRBJ2-4; 8 bases align to TRBD2. The J call is in doubt because the DNA end fits TRBJ2-7 better. Per germline, CDR1 SGHRS and CDR2 YFSETQ. There are 14 residues in the CDR3. This CDR3 is CASSLTSGPYEQYF. Here the CDR3 DNA reads TGCGCCAGCAGCCTAACTAGCGGCCCCTACGAGCAGTACTTC.

This clonotype was seen ten or more times. This chain links TRBV12-3 or TRBV12-4 with TRBJ1-2; possible D gene TRBD1, 6 bases. V was clipped by 5 bases and J by 0 bases, with 10 bases between them. The CDR3 covers 14 residues. The CDR3 sequence is CASSPDRTNYGYTF. For the CDR3, the DNA is TGTGCCAGCAGTCCGGACAGAACTAACTATGGCTACACCTTC.

This sequence joins TRBV4-2 and TRBJ2-7; 8 bases match TRBD1. Germline CDR1 is LGHNA and CDR2 is YNFKEQ. The CDR3 runs 16 residues. Trimming cost V 4 bases and J 3 bases; bases outside gene matches: 11. CDR3 DNA sequence: TGTGCCAGCAGCCGAGAGGGACAGGTTATAGACTACGAGCAGTACTTC. This translates into CASSREGQVIDYEQYF.

V is TRBV27 and J is TRBJ2-5; no definite D call. CDR3 length equals 14 residues. V lost 5 bases, J lost 1 base, and 11 bases lay in between. Germline V gene data show CDR1 as MNHEY and CDR2 as SMNVEV (reference sequence). CDR3 sequence reads: CASSPTGPQETQYF. CDR3 DNA sequence: TGTGCCAGCAGTCCCACCGGACCCCAAGAGACCCAGTACTTC.

This rearrangement joins TRBV7-2 to TRBJ2-5; a weak D match, TRBD2 (6 bases). The V gene lost 1 base and the J gene lost 4 bases, with 13 bases spanning the gap. The CDR3 runs to 15 residues. Looked up from germline, CDR1 is SGHTA and CDR2 is FQGNSA. CDR3 sequence (DNA): TGTGCCAGCAGCTTAGGAGCGGGCTTGGGAGAGACCCAGTACTTC. It is translated as CASSLGAGLGETQYF.

This rearrangement joins TRBV4-2 to TRBJ2-5; 9 nucleotides align to TRBD2. CDR1 is LGHNA and CDR2 is YNFKEQ in the germline V gene. This CDR3 region has 17 residues. After removal of 1 base from V and 9 bases from J, the junction contained 15 bases not matched to a gene. Here the CDR3 DNA reads TGTGCCAGCAGCCAAGTCGGAAGCGGGGGGCTCTTGGTTCCCCAGTACTTC. Encoded protein: CASSQVGSGGLLVPQYF.

This clonotype was detected only a few times. The rearrangement joins TRBV6-5 to TRBJ1-2, with D possibly TRBD1 on 5 matching bases. Trimming stripped 2 bases from V and 4 bases from J, with 14 bases between. This CDR3 has 15 residues. Germline V gives CDR1 MNHEY, CDR2 SVGAGI. This CDR3 reads CASSYRGREGYGYTF. The CDR3, as DNA: TGTGCCAGCAGTTACCGGGGCAGGGAAGGCTATGGCTACACCTTC.

Here the CDR3 DNA reads TGTGCCAGCAGCTTAGGAGACAGGAAAGCTTTCTTT. It specifies CASSLGDRKAFF. The rearrangement links TRBV7-2 to TRBJ1-1; weak D call: TRBD1 (6 bases). The CDR3 totals 12 residues. Trimming pared 1 base from V and 9 bases from J, leaving 9 bases between. The germline V gene has CDR1 SGHTA and CDR2 FQGNSA.